This T cell receptor (beta chain) appears in the sequencing data of a study of shared clonotypes between healthy human individuals (dated by TCRdb to the early 2020s). Regarding the complete study: The cohort included a few men and a couple of women between 18 and 49 years of age. Per donor, three plates each were used for CD4 naive and CD4 memory, two for CD8 naive, and one for CD8 memory. To estimate repertoire size and how much clonotype sharing occurs between individuals, the study deeply sequenced the blood TCR repertoires of roughly 5 healthy adults. Libraries were prepared and TCR repertoires were sequenced by different laboratories using diverse techniques, in order to increase sequencing depth and limit assay-specific biases. Each donor's leukapheresis produced roughly between roughly 0.9 and 9 billion PBMCs. The research as a whole found: Compared with non-shared clonotypes, the clonotypes found in all four sorted-subset donors had higher generation probabilities. Across a few donors, around 5% of naive CD4, roughly 3.5% of naive CD8, 2.3% of memory CD4, and 0.4% of memory CD8 clonotypes were shared. The genetic and exposure-history diversity represented was limited by the small number of donors. Even with the large sequencing depth, rarefaction of the sorted-subset datasets indicated that sequencing was incomplete. Sampling was restricted to blood, and TCR repertoires in tissue are likely to differ from TCR repertoires in blood. Pairwise subsampling indicated that sequencing depth was expected to affect the degree of clonotype sharing among donors. Naive subsets generally had larger estimated clonotype richness than memory subsets did.

The cysteine opens and the phenylalanine closes a CDR3 of 15 amino acids. Left in the record is the CDR3 DNA by itself, 45 bases read in frame from the first base. The CDR1 and CDR2 encoded by the germline V gene are MDHEN and SYDVKM. V and J are trimmed by 5 bases and 15 bases, and the gene matches miss 16 bases of the junction. Using the deep immunoSEQ assay, TCR CDR3 regions were amplified from genomic DNA by multiplex PCR. Extracted genomic DNA from each cell subset was distributed evenly across all wells of several immunoSEQ 96-well plates, and each plate was treated as a replicate. For sorted subsets, approximately 210 ng of genomic DNA, equivalent to some 30,000 T cell genomes, went into each replicate PCR. Purified libraries were quantified with a Qubit 3.0 fluorometer, sized on a Bioanalyzer 2100, and re-quantified with the KAPA Library Quantification kit. Every immunoSEQ 96-well plate was sequenced on a separate single-read 150-cycle Illumina NextSeq 550 flow cell. The study's processing was this. Because only junctional sequences without quality scores were contained in the immunoSEQ output, filtering matching that applied to full-length reads could not be performed. Sequences were annotated with PyIR, a Python wrapper for IgBLAST v1.9, and V/J genes and CDR3 were assigned using IMGT germline references. Reads were filtered out if the reads had weak V/J assignments (E-value above 1e-6), no CDR3, stop codons, out-of-frame junctions, or ambiguous translated residues. V3J clonotypes were defined by identical inferred V gene, J gene, and CDR3 amino acid sequence. The percentage overlap between two repertoires was calculated by dividing the number of shared unique clonotypes by the size of the smaller repertoire. Three approaches were used to assess repertoire richness: RTK rarefaction, the Chao1 estimator, and Recon v2.1 estimates of unobserved clonotypes. Generation probabilities for all TCRbeta clonotypes obtained by the gDNA method from a few donors were computed using OLGA. The clones in this table, taken by TCRdb from immuneACCESS, are in-frame only. Not every clone is retained; where verified, under half of the shortfall comes from an unresolved V gene, and the cause of the rest is unknown. From that table come the V and J calls and clone size; the DNA was used to work out D and trimming. This sample lists 2 million to 2.5 million clones; just under 95% were detected once. The ten largest clones represent 0.3% to 0.45% of the sample.

In the case of this clone: Its antigen is still unknown. Within one base of it there is no much larger clone, and no base qualities were kept.

The donors were healthy, HIV-negative adults who had no recently reported acute infections or vaccinations. All donors were Caucasian adults living in Nashville, Tennessee, USA. Magnetic negative selection was used to enrich CD4+ T cells, after which naive cells were positively selected on CD45RA and the negative fraction became the memory subset. Blood was collected by leukapheresis, and PBMCs were isolated by Ficoll-Histopaque density gradient centrifugation and then cryopreserved in liquid nitrogen vapor phase. Analytical flow cytometry was used to check the purity and quantity of each magnetically sorted T cell population. Each sorted fraction had its genomic DNA isolated and then quantified by UV absorbance on a Nanodrop 2000c.

Sequencing used naive CD4+ T cells from PBMCs. The meaning of the sample's cell subset or site label: CD45RA+ positively selected. This clonotype was sampled from a man younger than 35 in good health. Some clones in this sample may be carry-over from other donors' samples. The V gene is TRBV28 and the J gene is TRBJ2-1, and TRBD2 aligns with 10 junction nucleotides. CDR3 sequence: CASSPSGLAPRGGFF. The DNA sequence follows: TGTGCCAGCAGTCCCTCGGGACTAGCGCCTAGAGGCGGGTTCTTC.